The 17 T cell receptor beta chains listed next were all sequenced from one sample in a study of T cells in Graves' hyperthyroidism and ophthalmopathy. Amplified TCR beta CDR3 regions derived from RNA transcripts. With the HTBI primer set, the TCR CDR3 went through a first round of RT-PCR. TCRdb re-analysed the multiplex PCR reads in MiXCR, keeping a single row per CDR3 protein. The table includes over 450,000 distinct CDR3 sequences, 17% detected once. The sample taken for sequencing was blood. The receptors were gathered from a woman between 18 and 29 years old with Graves' ophthalmopathy.

Many counts were recorded for this clonotype. The chain has TRBV20-1 and TRBJ2-5, with D perhaps matching TRBD2 (5 bases). V lost 7 bases, J lost 4 bases, and 19 bases lay in between. This CDR3 has 14 amino acids. The germline CDR1 and CDR2 sequences are DFQATT and SNEGSKA (reference sequence). The CDR3 DNA is TGCAGTGGTAGCGCAGCACCGAGTGTAGAGACCCAGTACTTC. Its translation: CSGSAAPSVETQYF.

Ten or more counts support this clonotype. CDR3 DNA sequence: TGTGCCAGCAGCCCCGGGACAGGGGGAGGTCAGCCCCAGCATTTT. Protein product: CASSPGTGGGQPQHF. The genes are TRBV3-1 and TRBJ1-5; 11 bases match TRBD1. Losses at the gene ends were 4 bases for V and 6 bases for J; bases not matched to a gene: 5. Germline CDR1 LGHDT, CDR2 YNNKEL (reference sequence). The CDR3 has 15 residues. The full variable domain, with the rest looked up from reference TRBV3-1 and TRBJ1-5, is DTAVSQTPKYLVTQMGNDKSIKCEQNLGHDTMYWYKQDSKKFLKIMFSYNNKELIINETVPNRFSPKSPDKAHLNLHINSLELGDSAVYFCASSPGTGGGQPQHFGDGTRLSIL.

This chain uses TRBV3-2 with TRBJ1-1; the table's D call, TRBD1, has no DNA check behind it. TRBV3-2 is assigned pseudogene status. The CDR3 length is 13 residues. In nucleotides, the CDR3 is TGTGCCAGCAGCCCCGGACAGGTCGGTGAAGCTTTCTTT. Translated: CASSPGQVGEAFF.

At least ten counts were recorded for this clonotype. The chain employs TRBV11-2 and TRBJ2-7, with D uncertain. Trimming removed 3 bases at V and 5 bases at J, with 5 bases between. The CDR3 totals 11 residues. Germline V lookup: CDR1 SGHAT, CDR2 FQNNGV. This chain's CDR3 is CASSFGDEQYF. The CDR3, as DNA: TGTGCCAGCAGCTTTGGGGACGAGCAGTACTTC.

This clonotype has a count of ten or more. The chain recombines TRBV27 with TRBJ1-6, with a weak D call TRBD1 (6 bases). CDR3 length: 15 amino acids. Between the trimmed V and J ends, which lost 6 bases and 10 bases, there was a span of 19 bases. Germline CDR1 MNHEY, CDR2 SMNVEV (reference sequence). CDR3 nucleotides: TGTGCCAGCAGGCAGGGGTTCGCAGGGTTATCACCCCTCCACTTT. It codes for CASRQGFAGLSPLHF.

There are many counts of this clonotype. The chain recombines TRBV29-1 with TRBJ2-5; weak D call: TRBD2 (7 bases). Trimming took off 4 bases at V and 5 bases at J, with 11 bases between the two ends. CDR3 length equals 12 residues. Germline V gene sequence: CDR1 SQVTM, CDR2 ANQGSEA. The CDR3 sequence: CSVGTRGETQYF. The DNA of the CDR3 is TGCAGCGTTGGGACTAGGGGGGAGACCCAGTACTTC.

This clonotype was detected ten times or more. The chain links TRBV7-2 to TRBJ2-1, with 8 positions matching TRBD2. The V segment lost 3 bases and the J segment 2 bases; nucleotides outside the gene matches: 6. Looked up from germline, CDR1 is SGHTA and CDR2 is FQGNSA. The CDR3 runs 16 residues. Written as DNA, the CDR3 is TGTGCCAGCAGCTTCGGACTAGCCCCCACCTACAATGAGCAGTTCTTC. This gives the protein CASSFGLAPTYNEQFF. Full variable domain (outside the CDR3, taken from reference TRBV7-2 and TRBJ2-1): GAGVSQSPSNKVTEKGKDVELRCDPISGHTALYWYRQSLGQGLEFLIYFQGNSAPDKSGLPSDRFSAERTGGSVSTLTIQRTQQEDSAVYLCASSFGLAPTYNEQFFGPGTRLTVL.

This clonotype was recorded many times. The CDR3 region has the DNA TGTGCCAGCAGCTATACTAGCGGGGGGGCCGGCGGGGAGCTGTTTTTT. Translation: CASSYTSGGAGGELFF. The chain employs TRBV7-3 and TRBJ2-2; 13 bases map to TRBD2. This CDR3 spans 16 amino acids. CDR1 and CDR2 (germline): SGHTA, FQGTGA. With 4 bases clipped from V and 7 bases from J, the junction kept 6 bases outside the gene matches.

Ten or more counts support this clonotype. The chain has TRBV28 and TRBJ1-1, with TRBD1 matching over 7 bases. Germline CDR1 MDHEN, CDR2 SYDVKM. With V trimmed by 4 bases and J by 7 bases, 6 bases remained unmatched. The CDR3 is 13 amino acids. CDR3 bases: TGTGCCAGCAGTTGGACAGGTGGGCTTGAAGCTTTCTTT. Amino acid sequence: CASSWTGGLEAFF.

A word on this clonotype: The junction differs from germline at one of its ends, possibly a read error. The chain is built from TRBV7-7 and TRBJ1-4; no definite D call. Looked up from germline, CDR1 is SSHAT and CDR2 is FNYEAQ (reference sequence). There are 15 residues in the CDR3. In nucleotides, the CDR3 is TGTGCTAGCAGCCCCCACGGGCAGGCTAATGAAAAACTGTTTTTT. This gives the protein CASSPHGQANEKLFF. Full variable domain (remainder filled in from reference TRBV7-7 and TRBJ1-4): GAGVSQSPRYKVTKRGQDVTLRCDPISSHATLYWYQQALGQGPEFLTYFNYEAQPDKSGLPSDRFSAERPEGSISTLTIQRTEQRDSAMYRCASSPHGQANEKLFFGSGTQLSVL.

Ten or more counts support this clonotype. V is TRBV3-1 and J is TRBJ2-3; 7 bases agree with TRBD1. The CDR3 extends over 16 amino acids. Per the germline V gene, CDR1 is LGHDT and CDR2 is YNNKEL (reference sequence). The trim removed 2 bases at V and 0 bases at J, leaving 5 bases unmatched. CDR3 sequence: CASSQQTGQSTDTQYF. Here the CDR3 DNA reads TGTGCCAGCAGCCAACAAACGGGACAGAGCACAGATACGCAGTATTTT.

The rearrangement joins TRBV2 to TRBJ2-3; D ambiguous. CDR3 length: 11 amino acids. The germline V gene encodes CDR1 SNHLY and CDR2 FYNNEI. Trimming took 6 bases from V and 10 from J, leaving 11 bases between them. CDR3 sequence reads: CASRRNLAQYF. For the CDR3, the DNA is TGTGCCAGCAGGAGGAATCTGGCGCAGTATTTT.

Only a few counts were recorded for this clonotype. This chain uses TRBV2 with TRBJ1-6; TRBD1 agrees at 10 bases. Germline V gene lookup returns CDR1 SNHLY and CDR2 FYNNEI. The trim removed 5 bases at V and 0 bases at J, leaving 7 bases unmatched. The CDR3 runs 18 residues. Written as DNA, the CDR3 is TGTGCCAGCAGTTGGGACAGGGGAAAAGGCTCCTATAATTCACCCCTCCACTTT. As protein: CASSWDRGKGSYNSPLHF.

This clonotype has a count of ten or more. The chain links TRBV12-3 or TRBV12-4 to TRBJ1-2, with 7 bases that match TRBD1. This CDR3 has 16 residues. Trimming took 3 bases from V and 5 from J; bases not matched to a gene: 12. The CDR3 is CASSLALTGQLYGYTF. CDR3 nucleotides: TGTGCCAGCAGTTTGGCCCTTACGGGACAGTTATATGGCTACACCTTC.

This clonotype was counted at least ten times. The rearrangement uses TRBV10-3 and TRBJ2-4, with 8 bases lining up with TRBD2. The V segment lost 6 bases and the J segment 7 bases; nucleotides outside the gene matches: 5. Germline CDR1 is ENHRY and CDR2 is SYGVKD. The CDR3 covers 13 residues. CDR3 loop: CAIRSGGANIQYF. For the CDR3, the DNA is TGTGCCATCAGGTCGGGGGGGGCCAACATTCAGTACTTC.

This clonotype was recorded at least ten times. The chain links TRBV7-2 to TRBJ2-7; D gene ambiguous. The CDR3 runs to 14 residues. Trimming pared 3 bases from V and 0 bases from J, leaving 9 bases between. Germline loops: CDR1 SGHTA, CDR2 FQGNSA. The CDR3 sequence is CASSFEAPSYEQYF. The CDR3, as DNA: TGTGCCAGCAGCTTCGAGGCCCCCTCCTACGAGCAGTACTTC.

This clonotype was detected once. A much larger clone lies one base from this, so it may be a read error. This sequence joins TRBV12-3 or TRBV12-4 and TRBJ1-1; 7 bases line up with TRBD1. The CDR3 totals 11 residues. In DNA form, the CDR3 reads TGTCCCAGCAGTTTGACAGGGGAAGCTTTCTTT. Translating gives CPSSLTGEAFF.